A selection of T cell receptor beta chains follows, all from one sample in a study of blood T cell repertoires in COVID-19. Sequencing used immunoSEQ multiplex PCR; TCRdb keeps in-frame clones, though not all of them. The sample contains roughly 40,000 clones, approximately 90% of which appear only once. The sample comprised peripheral blood. These receptors originate from a man in his fifties or sixties with active COVID-19. CDR3s include the opening cysteine and the closing phenylalanine or tryptophan. The order of the fields is J gene, D gene, V gene, clone size, CDR3 protein, CDR3 DNA. A D gene is named only where the DNA matches it firmly. A clone size is listed for some rows: how often the clone was seen (once, few, many), or a class if it is expanded.

TRBJ1-4 - TRBV3-1/TRBV3-2 - CASSPRVENEKLFF TGTGCCAGCAGCCCCAGGGTAGAAAATGAAAAACTGTTTTTT
TRBJ2-7 - TRBV3-1/TRBV3-2 - CASSQTRGEQYF TGTGCCAGCAGCCAGACTAGGGGCGAGCAGTACTTC
TRBJ1-2 - TRBV4-1 - CASSQVDWTNYGYTF TGCGCCAGCAGCCAAGTGGACTGGACTAACTATGGCTACACCTTC
TRBJ2-5 TRBD1 TRBV6-6 - CASRKDREETQYF TGTGCCAGCAGAAAGGACAGGGAAGAGACCCAGTACTTC
TRBJ1-5 - TRBV7-8 once CASGPNRNQPQHF TGTGCCAGTGGGCCTAATCGCAATCAGCCCCAGCATTTT
TRBJ2-7 TRBD1 TRBV6-5 - CASTRDRAYEQYF TGTGCCAGCACCAGGGACAGGGCCTACGAGCAGTACTTC
TRBJ1-2 - TRBV2 - CASSAAGRSNYGYTF TGTGCCAGCAGTGCTGCCGGGAGGAGTAACTATGGCTACACCTTC
TRBJ1-3 TRBD1 TRBV7-2 - CASSFAGQGARNTIYF TGTGCCAGCAGCTTCGCGGGGCAGGGGGCGCGTAACACCATATATTTT
TRBJ2-1 TRBD2 TRBV9 once CASSVIAGGLRSGEQFF TGTGCCAGCAGCGTTATAGCGGGAGGGCTCCGTTCGGGTGAGCAGTTCTTC
TRBJ1-2 TRBD1 TRBV6-5 - CASSSPGGTDYGYTF TGTGCCAGCAGTTCCCCCGGCGGGACAGACTATGGCTACACCTTC
TRBJ2-7 TRBD1 TRBV15 - CATSRDFGDRPFYEQYF TGTGCCACCAGCAGAGATTTTGGGGACAGGCCTTTCTACGAGCAGTACTTC
TRBJ2-1 - TRBV10-3 few CAIKGKLAGNEQFF TGTGCCATCAAAGGTAAACTAGCAGGGAATGAGCAGTTCTTC
TRBJ1-6 - TRBV10-1 few CASSESRTENSPLHF TGCGCCAGCAGTGAGTCCCGGACAGAAAATTCACCCCTCCACTTT
TRBJ2-3 - TRBV6-5 - CASSYQGTPDTQYF TGTGCCAGCAGTTACCAGGGAACCCCAGATACGCAGTATTTT
TRBJ1-2 TRBD1 TRBV3-1/TRBV3-2 - CASSPGQGRGYTF TGTGCCAGCAGCCCCGGACAGGGGCGCGGCTACACCTTC
TRBJ2-2 - TRBV28 - CASSLNGLQGATGELFF TGTGCCAGCAGTTTAAACGGTTTACAGGGAGCAACCGGGGAGCTGTTTTTT
TRBJ1-2 - TRBV13 - CASSLQGLYGYTF TGTGCCAGCAGCTTACAGGGACTATATGGCTACACCTTC
TRBJ2-2 - TRBV6-5 - CASSYWQKNTGELFF TGTGCCAGCAGTTACTGGCAGAAGAACACCGGGGAGCTGTTTTTT
TRBJ2-6 - TRBV4-1 - CASSPGTFSANVLTF TGCGCCAGCAGCCCCGGGACATTTTCGGCCAACGTCCTGACTTTC
TRBJ2-1 - TRBV5-1 once CASSFLTGGGNEQFF TGCGCCAGCAGCTTTTTGACAGGCGGGGGTAATGAGCAGTTCTTC
TRBJ2-1 TRBD2 TRBV3-1/TRBV3-2 - CASSQLPAGVYNEQFF TGTGCCAGCAGCCAATTGCCAGCGGGAGTTTACAATGAGCAGTTCTTC
TRBJ1-5 TRBD1 TRBV7-2 few CASSPQGGHSNQPQHF TGTGCCAGCAGCCCACAGGGGGGACATAGCAATCAGCCCCAGCATTTT
TRBJ2-1 TRBD2 TRBV5-1 - CASSLAAGLAGAQEQFF TGCGCCAGCAGCTTGGCCGCGGGACTAGCGGGGGCGCAGGAGCAGTTCTTC
TRBJ1-4 TRBD1 TRBV15 - CATSRGLGGQHEKLFF TGTGCCACCAGCAGAGGTTTAGGGGGCCAACATGAAAAACTGTTTTTT
TRBJ1-5 TRBD1 TRBV27 few CASSFDGQGIQPQHF TGTGCCAGCAGTTTCGATGGACAGGGGATTCAGCCCCAGCATTTT
TRBJ2-7 - TRBV7-8 - CASSPKRGGSYEQYF TGTGCCAGCAGCCCTAAGAGAGGGGGCTCCTACGAGCAGTACTTC
TRBJ2-7 - TRBV5-5 - CASSLGDTSYEQYF TGTGCCAGCAGCTTGGGGGACACTTCCTACGAGCAGTACTTC
TRBJ2-5 - TRBV30 once CARDTGKETQYF TGTGCCCGAGATACAGGGAAAGAGACCCAGTACTTC
TRBJ2-1 TRBD2 TRBV7-3 - CASSLSQTSRNEQFF TGTGCCAGCAGCTTAAGCCAGACTAGCCGGAATGAGCAGTTCTTC
TRBJ2-5 - TRBV18 - CATRPTTEQETQYF TGTGCCACCCGCCCCACAACCGAACAAGAGACCCAGTACTTC
TRBJ2-5 - TRBV12-5 - CASGSLTAPLQETQYF TGTGCTAGTGGTTCTTTGACAGCCCCACTCCAAGAGACCCAGTACTTC
TRBJ2-1 - TRBV6-1 - CASTDSYNEQFF TGTGCCAGCACCGACAGTTACAATGAGCAGTTCTTC
TRBJ1-1 - TRBV2 - CASSERGAGTEAFF TGTGCCAGCAGTGAACGGGGGGCGGGCACTGAAGCTTTCTTT
TRBJ2-1 - TRBV7-8 - CASSLVGGGEQFF TGTGCCAGCAGCTTAGTTGGGGGAGGTGAGCAGTTCTTC
TRBJ2-7 TRBD1 TRBV5-1 - CASRPTGTVAYEQYF TGCGCCAGCAGACCTACCGGGACAGTGGCCTACGAGCAGTACTTC